The 16 T cell receptor beta chains presented below share a single source sample, sequenced in a study of shared clonotypes between healthy human individuals (TCRdb year 2020). CD8 naive samples were CD45RO-negative cells positively selected for CCR7, giving a CD45RA+CCR7+ population that excluded TemRA cells. The library was obtained by the immunoSEQ multiplex PCR assay. Held by TCRdb, this immuneACCESS table contains in-frame sequences only and omits some clones. Under half of the omission traces to an unresolved V gene where checked; the cause of the rest is unknown. The sample profile shows millions of clones; about 92% of them were found once. The ten most abundant clones make up over 1.5% of the sample. Sequencing was performed on naive CD8+ T cells from PBMCs. The sample's cell subset or site, from its label and the paper: CD45RA+CCR7+. The receptors were gathered from a man aged 18 to 30 in good health. Some clones in this sample may be carry-over from other donors' samples.

The V call is TRBV27, the J call TRBJ2-7, with 9 nucleotides matching TRBD2. CDR3 length: 15 residues. The J segment lost 4 bases and the V segment lost 5 bases, leaving 9 bases of the junction unmatched. CDR1 and CDR2 (germline): MNHEY, SMNVEV (reference sequence). The CDR3 loop reads CASSPFSGSTYEQYF. CDR3 nucleotides: TGTGCCAGCAGTCCATTTAGCGGGAGTACTTACGAGCAGTACTTC.

J is TRBJ1-3 and V is TRBV15; unclear D gene. This CDR3 is built from 15 residues. V lost 1 base and J lost 3, with 10 bases in between. Germline V lookup: CDR1 LNHNV, CDR2 YYDKDF (reference sequence). The CDR3 protein is CATSRGTSFGNTIYF. Written as DNA, the CDR3 is TGTGCCACCAGCAGAGGGACCTCTTTTGGAAACACCATATATTTT. Supplemented by reference TRBV15 and TRBJ1-3, the full variable domain reads DAMVIQNPRYQVTQFGKPVTLSCSQTLNHNVMYWYQQKSSQAPKLLFHYYDKDFNNEADTPDNFQSRRPNTSFCFLDIRSPGLGDTAMYLCATSRGTSFGNTIYFGEGSWLTVV.

The V and J genes are TRBV2 and TRBJ1-4; 10 positions match TRBD1. V was clipped by 2 bases and J by 4 bases; unmatched bases: 1. This CDR3 is 15 amino acids long. Per the germline V gene, CDR1 is SNHLY and CDR2 is FYNNEI. The CDR3 is CASSEWDRGNEKLFF. CDR3 nucleotides: TGTGCCAGCAGTGAATGGGACAGGGGTAATGAAAAACTGTTTTTT.

The rearrangement links TRBV7-8 to TRBJ2-1; D is uncertain. Germline CDR1 reads SGHVS; CDR2 reads FQNEAQ. There are 13 residues in the CDR3. V was shortened by 5 bases and J by 14 bases, with 19 bases between the two germline ends. Here the CDR3 reads CASSPMPGSSEFF. As DNA, the CDR3 is TGTGCCAGCAGCCCGATGCCAGGAAGTTCAGAGTTCTTC.

The chain employs TRBV4-2 and TRBJ2-2; D may be TRBD2 (6 bases). CDR1 LGHNA and CDR2 YNFKEQ come from the germline V gene. This CDR3 spans 14 amino acids. V lost 1 base and J 6 bases, leaving 9 bases between the germline ends. The CDR3 here is CASSQGRVPGELFF. CDR3 DNA: TGTGCCAGCAGCCAAGGGAGGGTCCCCGGGGAGCTGTTTTTT.

This clone was seen a single time. The V call is TRBV11-3, the J call TRBJ2-2; D call uncertain. Germline assignment: CDR1 SGHNT and CDR2 YENEEA. With 5 bases removed from V and 1 base from J, the gap between germline ends came to 23 bases. This CDR3 is built from 19 residues. CDR3 amino acids: CASSPRSVRPNENTGELFF. The CDR3 DNA reads as TGTGCCAGCAGCCCAAGGTCTGTCAGACCTAACGAGAACACCGGGGAGCTGTTTTTT.

This rearrangement joins TRBV13 to TRBJ1-1; D uncertain. Germline V gives CDR1 PRHDT, CDR2 FYEKMQ (reference sequence). This CDR3 has 12 amino acids. Trimming removed 6 bases from V and 4 bases from J, with 9 bases in between. The CDR3 DNA sequence: TGTGCCAGCAGTCTCGAACCCACTGAAGCTTTCTTT. Amino acid sequence: CASSLEPTEAFF.

The genes are TRBV4-3 and TRBJ2-3; possibly TRBD1 for D (6 bases). CDR1 and CDR2 from the germline V gene are LGHNA and YSLEER. Deletions cut 4 bases from V and 4 bases from J, with 15 bases between. CDR3 size: 15 residues. In nucleotides, the CDR3 is TGCGCCAGCAGCCCGAACCCCCGACAGGCAGATACGCAGTATTTT. Encoded protein: CASSPNPRQADTQYF.

The rearrangement joins TRBV7-9 to TRBJ2-3, with D perhaps matching TRBD1 (6 bases). In germline, CDR1 is SEHNR, CDR2 FQNEAQ (reference sequence). This CDR3 spans 13 amino acids. V lost 5 bases, J lost 0 bases, and 6 bases lay in between. CDR3 sequence (DNA): TGTGCCAGCAGCAGGGGGAGCACAGATACGCAGTATTTT. This encodes CASSRGSTDTQYF.

This clone was picked up one time. The chain combines TRBV11-2 with TRBJ2-1; 10 nucleotides match TRBD2. J lost 3 bases, V lost 1 base, and 6 bases had no gene match. CDR1 and CDR2 (germline): SGHAT, FQNNGV. This CDR3 region has 17 residues. The CDR3 DNA reads as TGTGCCAGCAGCTTAGGGGCTCTAGCGGGAGTCTACAATGAGCAGTTCTTC. It encodes CASSLGALAGVYNEQFF.

The chain combines TRBV9 with TRBJ2-3, with 9 bases lining up with TRBD2. V was pared by 4 bases and J by 2 bases, with 8 bases of the junction left unmatched. CDR3 length equals 16 residues. Germline V CDR1 and CDR2: SGDLS, YYNGEE. CDR3 protein: CASSYRGLALTDTQYF. The CDR3 DNA is TGTGCCAGCAGCTACAGGGGACTAGCCCTCACAGATACGCAGTATTTT.

This chain links TRBV11-2 with TRBJ2-2; tentative D call: TRBD2 (6 bases). The CDR3 is 16 residues long. Germline CDR1 reads SGHAT; CDR2 reads FQNNGV. Trimming removed 1 base at V and 0 bases at J, with 9 bases between. The DNA of the CDR3 is TGTGCCAGCAGCTTAGGGGGCGGGGCGAACACCGGGGAGCTGTTTTTT. Protein sequence: CASSLGGGANTGELFF.

V and J are TRBV7-8 and TRBJ1-5; 9 positions match TRBD1. The CDR3 is made up of 14 amino acids. With V trimmed by 3 bases and J by 5 bases, 2 bases remained unmatched. Per the germline V gene, CDR1 is SGHVS and CDR2 is FQNEAQ. This CDR3 reads CASSLGDRDQPQHF. In DNA form, the CDR3 reads TGTGCCAGCAGCTTGGGGGACAGGGATCAGCCCCAGCATTTT.

The chain uses TRBV19 and TRBJ2-3; no clear D gene. Germline values: CDR1 LNHDA, CDR2 SQIVND (reference sequence). The CDR3 runs 15 residues. V lost 4 bases and J lost 2, with 13 bases in between. The CDR3 nucleotides are TGTGCCAGTAGTAAGTCCGGTGGGAACACAGATACGCAGTATTTT. Translation gives CASSKSGGNTDTQYF.

This chain uses TRBV30 with TRBJ2-3, with 11 bases identical to TRBD2. The CDR3 extends over 15 amino acids. J was trimmed by 2 bases and V by 5 bases; bases with no gene match: 6. The V gene's germline CDR1 is GTSNPN and CDR2 SVGIG (reference sequence). The CDR3 sequence: CAWGGTSGFTDTQYF. The DNA for the CDR3 is TGTGCCTGGGGGGGGACTAGCGGATTCACAGATACGCAGTATTTT.

The rearrangement links TRBV15 to TRBJ1-3, with TRBD1 as a possible D gene (5 bases). With 4 bases removed from V and 0 bases from J, the gap between germline ends came to 13 bases. Germline loops: CDR1 LNHNV, CDR2 YYDKDF (reference sequence). The CDR3 spans 16 residues. The chain's CDR3 is CATSTLGGTSGNTIYF. Written as DNA, the CDR3 is TGTGCCACCAGCACCCTGGGGGGGACCTCTGGAAACACCATATATTTT.